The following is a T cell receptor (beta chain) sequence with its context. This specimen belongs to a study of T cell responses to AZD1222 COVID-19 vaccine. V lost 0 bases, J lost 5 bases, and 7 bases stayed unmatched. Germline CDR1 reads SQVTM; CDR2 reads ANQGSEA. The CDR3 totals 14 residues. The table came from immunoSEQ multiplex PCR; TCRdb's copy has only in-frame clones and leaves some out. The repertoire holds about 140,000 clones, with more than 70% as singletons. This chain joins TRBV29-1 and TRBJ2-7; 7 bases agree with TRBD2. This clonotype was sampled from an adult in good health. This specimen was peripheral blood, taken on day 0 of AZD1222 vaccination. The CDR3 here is CSVEDAGVGNEQYF. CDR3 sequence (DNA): TGCAGCGTTGAAGACGCGGGGGTTGGGAACGAGCAGTACTTC.